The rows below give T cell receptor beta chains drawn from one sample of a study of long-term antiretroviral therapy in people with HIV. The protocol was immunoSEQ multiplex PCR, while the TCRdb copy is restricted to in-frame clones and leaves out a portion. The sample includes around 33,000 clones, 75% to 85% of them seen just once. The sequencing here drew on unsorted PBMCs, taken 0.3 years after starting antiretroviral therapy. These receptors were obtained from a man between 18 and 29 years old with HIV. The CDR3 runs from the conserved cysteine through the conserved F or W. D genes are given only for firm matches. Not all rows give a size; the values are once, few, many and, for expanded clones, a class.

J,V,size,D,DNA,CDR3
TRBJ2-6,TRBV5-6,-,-,TGTGCCAGCAGCCGGGGACCGACCTCTGGGGCCAACGTCCTGACTTTC,CASSRGPTSGANVLTF
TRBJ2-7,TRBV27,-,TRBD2,TGTGCCAGCAGTGACGGGGGGGGATACGAGCAGTACTTC,CASSDGGGYEQYF
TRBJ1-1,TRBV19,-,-,TGTGCCAGTCGCCATTGGGACACTGAAGCTTTCTTT,CASRHWDTEAFF
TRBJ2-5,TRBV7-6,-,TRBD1,TGTGCCAGCAGCTTAGCGATCGCAGGGGGCAATAAGACCCAGTACTTC,CASSLAIAGGNKTQYF
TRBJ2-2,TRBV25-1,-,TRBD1,TGTGCCAGCAGTGGAGGACAGGGAAACACCGGGGAGCTGTTTTTT,CASSGGQGNTGELFF
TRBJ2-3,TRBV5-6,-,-,TGTGCCAGCAGCTTAAGGACCACGCAAGATACGCAGTATTTT,CASSLRTTQDTQYF
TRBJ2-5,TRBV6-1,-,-,TGTGCCAGCACCGAGGAGTGGGAGACCCAGTACTTC,CASTEEWETQYF
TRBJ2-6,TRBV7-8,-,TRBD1,TGTGCCAGCAGCACTAGGACAGGGGTCGTCTCTGGGGCCAACGTCCTGACTTTC,CASSTRTGVVSGANVLTF
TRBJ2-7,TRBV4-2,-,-,TGTGCCAGCAGCCAAGGGGTGACCGGGCGGGAGCAGTACTTC,CASSQGVTGREQYF
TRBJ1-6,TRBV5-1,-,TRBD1,TGCGCCAGCAGCTTGGTCAGGGGGCATTCACCCCTCCACTTT,CASSLVRGHSPLHF
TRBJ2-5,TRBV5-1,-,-,TGCGCCAGCAGCTCTGGGGGGCCTGGTGAGACCCAGTACTTC,CASSSGGPGETQYF
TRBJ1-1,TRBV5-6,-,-,TGTGCCAGCAGTCACTGGGGCGAATCGTACACTGAAGCTTTCTTT,CASSHWGESYTEAFF
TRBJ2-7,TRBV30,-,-,TGTGCCTGGACAGGACTCGGGTACGAGCAGTACTTC,CAWTGLGYEQYF
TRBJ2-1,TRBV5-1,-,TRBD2,TGCGCCAGCAGCACCGGAGGGCTAGCGGGGGGGCTGAGTGAGCAGTTCTTC,CASSTGGLAGGLSEQFF
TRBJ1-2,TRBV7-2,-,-,TGTGCCAGCAGCTTAGACCCGGCCAGCCCGTATGGCTACACCTTC,CASSLDPASPYGYTF
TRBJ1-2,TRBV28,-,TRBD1,TGTGCCAGCAGTTCCATCCGCGCCGGACAGGGGAACTATGGCTACACCTTC,CASSSIRAGQGNYGYTF
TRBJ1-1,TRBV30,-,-,TGTGCCTGGGGAACCGGGACTGCGAACACTGAAGCTTTCTTT,CAWGTGTANTEAFF
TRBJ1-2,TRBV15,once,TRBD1,TGTGCCACCAGCGCCCGGGACAGGGGGTATTATGGCTACACCTTC,CATSARDRGYYGYTF
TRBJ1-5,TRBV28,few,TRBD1,TGTGCCAGCAGCCCCCTGGGAGGGGGCAGGCAGCCCCAGCATTTT,CASSPLGGGRQPQHF
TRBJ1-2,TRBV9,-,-,TGTGCCAGCAGCGAGCTCTCTTGGGGCTATGGCTACACCTTC,CASSELSWGYGYTF
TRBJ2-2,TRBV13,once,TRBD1,TGTGCCAGCACCCAACCGAGGGGACAGGGGACCGGGGAGCTGTTTTTT,CASTQPRGQGTGELFF
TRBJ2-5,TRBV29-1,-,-,TGCAGCGTTTTACTAGCTAGAGAGACCCAGTACTTC,CSVLLARETQYF
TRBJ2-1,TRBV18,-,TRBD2,TGTGCCAGCTCACCACCGCTCGGGGGGGGCGATGAGCAGTTCTTC,CASSPPLGGGDEQFF
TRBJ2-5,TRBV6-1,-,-,TGTGCCAGCCCTCAGGGACCCGGGGCCCAGTACTTC,CASPQGPGAQYF
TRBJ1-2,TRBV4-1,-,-,TGCGCCAGCAGCCAAGGGCCAGGAGATGGCTACACCTTC,CASSQGPGDGYTF
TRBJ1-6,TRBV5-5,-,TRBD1,TGTGCCAGCATAGGGACAGGGGGGACACCCCTCCACTTT,CASIGTGGTPLHF
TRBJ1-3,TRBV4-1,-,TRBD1,TGCGCCAGCAGCGGCAAAGCAGTGACAGGGAGCTCTGGAAACACCATATATTTT,CASSGKAVTGSSGNTIYF
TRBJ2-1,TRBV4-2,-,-,TGTGCCAGCAGCCAAGTTGACTACCCGGAGCAAGAGTTCTTC,CASSQVDYPEQEFF
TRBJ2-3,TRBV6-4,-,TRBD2,TGTGCCAGCAGTGACGGTAGCGGGAGCACAGATACGCAGTATTTT,CASSDGSGSTDTQYF
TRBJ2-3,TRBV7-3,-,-,TGTGCCAGCAGCCTCCCTGGTCAGGATACGCAGTATTTT,CASSLPGQDTQYF
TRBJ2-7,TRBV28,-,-,TGTGCCAGCAGCTCGGACGGAGCCTCCTACGAGCAGTACTTC,CASSSDGASYEQYF
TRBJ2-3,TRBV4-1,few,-,TGCGCCAGCAGCCAAGTCGGGGGGCTGGATACGCAGTATTTT,CASSQVGGLDTQYF
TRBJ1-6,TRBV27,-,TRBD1,TGTGCCAGCAGTTCAAAGGACAGGGGAGGCTCACCCCTCCACTTT,CASSSKDRGGSPLHF
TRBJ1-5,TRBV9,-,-,TGTGCCAGCAGTCCGGGGAGCAATCAGCCCCAGCATTTT,CASSPGSNQPQHF
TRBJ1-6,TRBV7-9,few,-,TGTGCCAGCATCCCCCCCCTCCACTTT,CASIPPLHF
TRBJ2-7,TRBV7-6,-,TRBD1,TGTGCCAGCAGCAGCTCCCGGGACAGGGGTCCGGGGGAGCAGTACTTC,CASSSSRDRGPGEQYF
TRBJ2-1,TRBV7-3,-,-,TGTGCCAGCAGCTTATCCCTAGTGCGCTCCTACAATGAGCAGTTCTTC,CASSLSLVRSYNEQFF
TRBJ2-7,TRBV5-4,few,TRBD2,TGTGCCAGCAGCACGGGACTAGGTTACTCCTACGAGCAGTACTTC,CASSTGLGYSYEQYF
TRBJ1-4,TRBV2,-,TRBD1,TGTGCCAGCAGTGCAAGGGGGCATAATGAAAAACTGTTTTTT,CASSARGHNEKLFF
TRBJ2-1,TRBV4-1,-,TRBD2,TGCGCCAGCAGCCGACTAGCGGGCCTCTACAATGAGCAGTTCTTC,CASSRLAGLYNEQFF
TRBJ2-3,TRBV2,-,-,TGTGCCAGCAGAACCCACCCTGGGGGAGATACGCAGTATTTT,CASRTHPGGDTQYF
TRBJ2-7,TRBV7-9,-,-,TGTGCCAGCAGCTCCCCGGGTAATTACGAGCAGTACTTC,CASSSPGNYEQYF
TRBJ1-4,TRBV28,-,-,TGTGCCAGCAGTTTTCCCTCGTCTAATGAAAAACTGTTTTTT,CASSFPSSNEKLFF
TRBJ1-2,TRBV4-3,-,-,TGCGCCAGCAGCCAAGATTTCAGTTACAGCAGCGATGGCTACACCTTC,CASSQDFSYSSDGYTF
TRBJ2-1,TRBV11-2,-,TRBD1,TGTGCCAGCAGCTTAGGGGGCAGGGGGAGCGAGCAGTTCTTC,CASSLGGRGSEQFF
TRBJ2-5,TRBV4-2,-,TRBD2,TGTGCCAGCAGCGGCACTAGCGGGGGTTTAGAGACCCAGTACTTC,CASSGTSGGLETQYF
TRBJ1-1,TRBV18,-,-,TGTGCCAGCTCAGGACAGTACACTGAAGCTTTCTTT,CASSGQYTEAFF
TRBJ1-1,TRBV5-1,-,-,TGCGCCAGCAGCTTTGTGTTCGGGGAAATCACTGAAGCTTTCTTT,CASSFVFGEITEAFF
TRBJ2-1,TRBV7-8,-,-,TGTGCCAGCAGTCCCAACAGGACCCGATACAATGAGCAGTTCTTC,CASSPNRTRYNEQFF
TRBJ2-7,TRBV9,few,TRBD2,TGTGCCAGCAGCCCATGGACTAGCGGGGACCCCCACGAGCAGTACTTC,CASSPWTSGDPHEQYF
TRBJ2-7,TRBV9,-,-,TGTGCCAGCAGCGTAGGTGGACCCGTTCCCTACGAGCAGTACTTC,CASSVGGPVPYEQYF
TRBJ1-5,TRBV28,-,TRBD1,TGTGCCAAAAAGGGTCGACAGGGGGCTAAAGATAGCAATCAGCCCCAGCATTTT,CAKKGRQGAKDSNQPQHF
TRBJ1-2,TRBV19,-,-,TGTGCCAGTAGTATCCTGGCCGCCCGCCATGGCTACACCTTC,CASSILAARHGYTF